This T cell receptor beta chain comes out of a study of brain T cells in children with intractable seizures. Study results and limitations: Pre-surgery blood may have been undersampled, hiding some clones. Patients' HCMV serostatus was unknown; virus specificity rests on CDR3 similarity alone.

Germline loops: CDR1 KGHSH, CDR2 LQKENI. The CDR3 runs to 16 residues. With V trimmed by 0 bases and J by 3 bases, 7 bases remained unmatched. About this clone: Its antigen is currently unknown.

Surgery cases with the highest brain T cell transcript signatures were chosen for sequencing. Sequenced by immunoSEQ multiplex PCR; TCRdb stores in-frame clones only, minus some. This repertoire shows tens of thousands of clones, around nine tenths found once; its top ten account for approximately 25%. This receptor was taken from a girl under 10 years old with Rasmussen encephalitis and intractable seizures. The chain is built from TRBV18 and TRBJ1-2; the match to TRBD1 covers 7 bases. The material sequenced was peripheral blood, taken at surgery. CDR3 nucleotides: TGTGCCAGCTCACCACCCAGAGGGGGCGCCGACTATGGCTACACCTTC. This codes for CASSPPRGGADYGYTF.